One and the same sample provided the 23 T cell receptor beta chains below, sequenced in a study of identical twins (dated by TCRdb to the mid-2010s). Libraries were constructed by 5' RACE. Sequencing instrument: Illumina HiSeq 2000. The raw public data were reprocessed by TCRdb itself: fastp quality trimming at Q25, MiXCR clonotype calling, in-frame beta chains only. One record per CDR3 amino acid sequence lists the most common genes and DNA. The sample table lists 1.5 million to 2 million distinct CDR3 sequences, more than 30% of them with a count of one. Of the sample, approximately 0.25% falls within the top ten clones. Sequencing was performed on cord blood. Receptor source: a newborn girl in good health.

This clonotype was seen many times. The genes are TRBV29-1 and TRBJ2-1, with TRBD2 identical over 7 bases. CDR3 length equals 13 residues. Per germline, CDR1 SQVTM and CDR2 ANQGSEA. The J segment lost 4 bases and the V segment lost 5 bases, leaving 5 bases of the junction unmatched. CDR3 in amino acids: CSVQRDLYNEQFF. In DNA, the CDR3 is TGCAGCGTTCAGCGGGACCTTTACAATGAGCAGTTCTTC.

This clonotype was found a few times. This chain links TRBV20-1 with TRBJ2-7; D perhaps matches TRBD1 (5 bases). There are 16 residues in the CDR3. Germline values: CDR1 DFQATT, CDR2 SNEGSKA (reference sequence). The V end lost 0 bases, the J end lost 0 bases, and 15 bases lay between the germline ends. The CDR3 protein is CSARDMGRSLSYEQYF. CDR3 bases: TGCAGTGCTAGAGATATGGGGCGGTCCCTCTCCTACGAGCAGTACTTC.

In regard to this clonotype: A read error may be the cause here, since a much bigger clone is one base away. This rearrangement joins TRBV7-9 to TRBJ2-1, with D possibly being TRBD2 (7 bases). The CDR3 runs to 14 residues. Between the trimmed V and J ends, which lost 3 bases and 4 bases, there was a span of 10 bases. Germline V gives CDR1 SEHNR, CDR2 FQNEAQ (reference sequence). CDR3 bases: TGTGCCAGCAGCTTTGAGGGGGGGTACAATGAGCAGTTCTTC. Its protein product is CASSFEGGYNEQFF.

The rearrangement links TRBV20-1 to TRBJ1-5; TRBD1 matches 9 bases. CDR1 and CDR2 from the germline V gene are DFQATT and SNEGSKA (reference sequence). Trimming took 6 bases from V and 1 from J; bases not matched to a gene: 1. This CDR3 has 13 amino acids. This CDR3 reads CSAGQGSNQPQHF. In nucleotides, the CDR3 is TGCAGTGCCGGACAGGGGAGCAATCAGCCCCAGCATTTT.

This clonotype was picked up a small number of times. CDR3 coding DNA: TGTGCCATCAGTGATAAGGGTATGGGCGAAAAACTGTTTTTT. It specifies CAISDKGMGEKLFF. The chain has TRBV10-3 and TRBJ1-4; D remains unclear. Germline CDR1 and CDR2: ENHRY and SYGVKD. V lost 3 bases and J lost 8, with 13 bases in between. This CDR3 is built from 14 residues.

This clonotype was observed many times. CDR3 sequence: CASSLEGAVRYEQYF. Written as DNA, the CDR3 is TGTGCCAGCAGCTTAGAAGGCGCTGTTCGATACGAGCAGTACTTC. The chain combines TRBV7-8 with TRBJ2-7; D is undetermined. The CDR3 covers 15 residues. From germline, CDR1 is SGHVS and CDR2 FQNEAQ. Trimming cost V 1 base and J 4 bases, with 14 bases left between them.

The J gene is TRBJ1-3, the V gene TRBV10-3; 8 bases match TRBD1. Trimming took 3 bases from V and 1 from J; bases not matched to a gene: 2. The CDR3 extends over 15 amino acids. Looked up from germline, CDR1 is ENHRY and CDR2 is SYGVKD. The CDR3 DNA reads TGTGCCATCAGTGACAGGGGGCAATCTGGAAACACCATATATTTT. Its protein product is CAISDRGQSGNTIYF.

This rearrangement joins TRBV24-1 to TRBJ1-2, with D maybe TRBD1 (6 bases). This CDR3 has 13 residues. V gave up 5 bases and J gave up 2 bases, with 8 bases separating them. Germline loops: CDR1 KGHDR, CDR2 SFDVKD. This chain's CDR3 is CATSAGTNYGYTF. The CDR3 coding sequence is TGTGCCACCAGTGCCGGGACAAACTATGGCTACACCTTC.

This clonotype was found a few times. The V and J genes are TRBV20-1 and TRBJ1-2, with D uncertain. Germline loops: CDR1 DFQATT, CDR2 SNEGSKA (reference sequence). CDR3 size: 14 residues. The ends were cut back, 2 bases at V and 6 bases at J, with 16 bases in the middle. The CDR3 is CSARILGTRNGYTF. The CDR3 DNA follows: TGCAGTGCTAGAATTCTTGGCACAAGGAATGGCTACACCTTC.

The genes are TRBV7-9 and TRBJ2-1; 10 positions match TRBD2. This CDR3 contains 17 residues. Germline loops: CDR1 SEHNR, CDR2 FQNEAQ (reference sequence). Unmatched junction bases numbered 9, after V lost 2 bases and J lost 5 bases. Here the CDR3 DNA reads TGTGCCAGCAGCTTACCCCAAACTAGCGGGGCTAACAATGAGCAGTTCTTC. Its protein is CASSLPQTSGANNEQFF.

This clonotype was seen repeatedly, ten times or more. This chain connects TRBV21-1 to TRBJ2-5; TRBD1 is the table's D call, not checked against the DNA. TRBV21-1 is a recognized pseudogene. This CDR3 is built from 15 residues. This chain's CDR3 is CASSKGDRGQETQYF. The CDR3 DNA is TGTGCCAGCAGCAAAGGGGACAGGGGTCAAGAGACCCAGTACTTC.

The chain recombines TRBV9 with TRBJ2-1, with D tentatively TRBD1 or TRBD2 (6 bases each). TRBJ2-7 explains the end of the DNA better; the J call may be wrong. This CDR3 contains 13 residues. Germline V lookup: CDR1 SGDLS, CDR2 YYNGEE. In DNA, the CDR3 is TGTGCCAGCAGCGTAAGAGGGGGGAATGAGCAGTACTTC. Its translation is CASSVRGGNEQYF.

The chain joins TRBV28 to TRBJ2-1, with unresolved D. Trimming took 3 bases from V and 5 from J, leaving 8 bases between them. This CDR3 has 13 amino acids. The germline V gene has CDR1 MDHEN and CDR2 SYDVKM. CDR3 protein: CASSFLDNNEQFF. The CDR3 DNA follows: TGTGCCAGCAGTTTCCTCGACAACAATGAGCAGTTCTTC.

The rearrangement links TRBV24-1 to TRBJ1-2; 12 bases fit TRBD1. This CDR3 region has 13 residues. Per germline, CDR1 KGHDR and CDR2 SFDVKD. V gave up 10 bases and J gave up 8 bases; unmatched junction bases: 7. CDR3 residues: CATGGQGAEGYTF. DNA for the CDR3: TGTGCCACTGGGGGACAGGGGGCAGAGGGCTACACCTTC.

This clonotype has a handful of counts. The rearrangement links TRBV21-1 to TRBJ1-6; TRBD1 reflects the table's D call only, with no check against the DNA. TRBV21-1 is noted as a pseudogene. The CDR3 is 15 residues long. The CDR3 DNA is TGTGCCAGCAGCAAAACCGGGACAAATAATTCACCCCTCCACTTT. It yields the protein CASSKTGTNNSPLHF.

The chain combines TRBV30 with TRBJ2-7; 7 positions match TRBD2. CDR1 is GTSNPN and CDR2 is SVGIG in the germline V gene (reference sequence). The CDR3 has 13 amino acids. V was clipped by 0 bases and J by 6 bases; unmatched bases: 5. CDR3 nucleotide sequence: TGTGCCTGGAGTGTAACCGGGGGGATCGAGCAGTACTTC. Translation gives CAWSVTGGIEQYF.

This clonotype was counted a few times. The chain joins TRBV9 to TRBJ2-6, with 11 bases matching TRBD1. V shed 4 bases, J shed 5 bases, and the junction held 5 bases outside the gene matches. The CDR3 length is 16 residues. The germline V gene encodes CDR1 SGDLS and CDR2 YYNGEE. CDR3 coding DNA: TGTGCCAGCAGCCCATGGACAGGGGGCTGGGCCAACGTCCTGACTTTC. It encodes CASSPWTGGWANVLTF.

The table lists this clonotype with a few counts. V and J are TRBV5-1 and TRBJ2-7; no clear D. Germline V CDR1 and CDR2: SGHRS, YFSETQ. Trimming removed 1 base from V and 2 bases from J, with 10 bases in between. There are 14 residues in the CDR3. The DNA of the CDR3 is TGCGCCAGCAGCTTGAAGGTAGAGGCCTACGAGCAGTACTTC. Amino acid sequence: CASSLKVEAYEQYF.

The chain combines TRBV5-6 with TRBJ1-2; D not certain. CDR3 length equals 14 residues. From germline, CDR1 is SGHDT and CDR2 YYEEEE. Between the trimmed V and J ends, which lost 0 bases and 1 base, there was a span of 7 bases. CDR3 residues: CASSLGSVNYGYTF. For the CDR3, the DNA is TGTGCCAGCAGCTTGGGTTCCGTTAACTATGGCTACACCTTC.

Only a few counts were recorded for this clonotype. V gene TRBV10-3 combines with J gene TRBJ2-1; D not certain. V shed 0 bases and J shed 5 bases, with 11 bases lying between them. Germline V gene lookup returns CDR1 ENHRY and CDR2 SYGVKD. CDR3 length: 15 amino acids. The CDR3 DNA reads TGTGCCATCAGTGAGTCGTATAGCCAGAACAATGAGCAGTTCTTC. Translation gives CAISESYSQNNEQFF.

CDR3 DNA: TGTGCCAGCAGCCAAGAAGGGACCTACAATGAGCAGTTCTTC. Protein product: CASSQEGTYNEQFF. The gene calls are TRBV3-1 and TRBJ2-1; no firm D call. The CDR3 runs to 14 residues. Trimming took off 0 bases at V and 2 bases at J, with 5 bases between the two ends. CDR1 and CDR2 (germline): LGHDT, YNNKEL (reference sequence).

The CDR3 spells CSAPIPSGRADTQYF. CDR3 bases: TGCAGTGCTCCAATCCCTAGCGGGAGGGCAGATACGCAGTATTTT. The chain couples TRBV20-1 to TRBJ2-3, with TRBD2 matching 12 bases. Trimming took 5 bases from V and 4 from J; bases not matched to a gene: 7. Germline CDR1 DFQATT, CDR2 SNEGSKA (reference sequence). The CDR3 contains 15 residues.

The CDR3 region is CASSSNQGPASYTF. CDR3 coding DNA: TGTGCCAGCAGCTCCAACCAGGGACCCGCAAGCTACACCTTC. This sequence joins TRBV7-2 and TRBJ1-2, with D perhaps TRBD1 (5 bases). This CDR3 is 14 amino acids long. The germline V gene encodes CDR1 SGHTA and CDR2 FQGNSA. V lost 4 bases, J lost 9 bases, and 18 bases lay in between.